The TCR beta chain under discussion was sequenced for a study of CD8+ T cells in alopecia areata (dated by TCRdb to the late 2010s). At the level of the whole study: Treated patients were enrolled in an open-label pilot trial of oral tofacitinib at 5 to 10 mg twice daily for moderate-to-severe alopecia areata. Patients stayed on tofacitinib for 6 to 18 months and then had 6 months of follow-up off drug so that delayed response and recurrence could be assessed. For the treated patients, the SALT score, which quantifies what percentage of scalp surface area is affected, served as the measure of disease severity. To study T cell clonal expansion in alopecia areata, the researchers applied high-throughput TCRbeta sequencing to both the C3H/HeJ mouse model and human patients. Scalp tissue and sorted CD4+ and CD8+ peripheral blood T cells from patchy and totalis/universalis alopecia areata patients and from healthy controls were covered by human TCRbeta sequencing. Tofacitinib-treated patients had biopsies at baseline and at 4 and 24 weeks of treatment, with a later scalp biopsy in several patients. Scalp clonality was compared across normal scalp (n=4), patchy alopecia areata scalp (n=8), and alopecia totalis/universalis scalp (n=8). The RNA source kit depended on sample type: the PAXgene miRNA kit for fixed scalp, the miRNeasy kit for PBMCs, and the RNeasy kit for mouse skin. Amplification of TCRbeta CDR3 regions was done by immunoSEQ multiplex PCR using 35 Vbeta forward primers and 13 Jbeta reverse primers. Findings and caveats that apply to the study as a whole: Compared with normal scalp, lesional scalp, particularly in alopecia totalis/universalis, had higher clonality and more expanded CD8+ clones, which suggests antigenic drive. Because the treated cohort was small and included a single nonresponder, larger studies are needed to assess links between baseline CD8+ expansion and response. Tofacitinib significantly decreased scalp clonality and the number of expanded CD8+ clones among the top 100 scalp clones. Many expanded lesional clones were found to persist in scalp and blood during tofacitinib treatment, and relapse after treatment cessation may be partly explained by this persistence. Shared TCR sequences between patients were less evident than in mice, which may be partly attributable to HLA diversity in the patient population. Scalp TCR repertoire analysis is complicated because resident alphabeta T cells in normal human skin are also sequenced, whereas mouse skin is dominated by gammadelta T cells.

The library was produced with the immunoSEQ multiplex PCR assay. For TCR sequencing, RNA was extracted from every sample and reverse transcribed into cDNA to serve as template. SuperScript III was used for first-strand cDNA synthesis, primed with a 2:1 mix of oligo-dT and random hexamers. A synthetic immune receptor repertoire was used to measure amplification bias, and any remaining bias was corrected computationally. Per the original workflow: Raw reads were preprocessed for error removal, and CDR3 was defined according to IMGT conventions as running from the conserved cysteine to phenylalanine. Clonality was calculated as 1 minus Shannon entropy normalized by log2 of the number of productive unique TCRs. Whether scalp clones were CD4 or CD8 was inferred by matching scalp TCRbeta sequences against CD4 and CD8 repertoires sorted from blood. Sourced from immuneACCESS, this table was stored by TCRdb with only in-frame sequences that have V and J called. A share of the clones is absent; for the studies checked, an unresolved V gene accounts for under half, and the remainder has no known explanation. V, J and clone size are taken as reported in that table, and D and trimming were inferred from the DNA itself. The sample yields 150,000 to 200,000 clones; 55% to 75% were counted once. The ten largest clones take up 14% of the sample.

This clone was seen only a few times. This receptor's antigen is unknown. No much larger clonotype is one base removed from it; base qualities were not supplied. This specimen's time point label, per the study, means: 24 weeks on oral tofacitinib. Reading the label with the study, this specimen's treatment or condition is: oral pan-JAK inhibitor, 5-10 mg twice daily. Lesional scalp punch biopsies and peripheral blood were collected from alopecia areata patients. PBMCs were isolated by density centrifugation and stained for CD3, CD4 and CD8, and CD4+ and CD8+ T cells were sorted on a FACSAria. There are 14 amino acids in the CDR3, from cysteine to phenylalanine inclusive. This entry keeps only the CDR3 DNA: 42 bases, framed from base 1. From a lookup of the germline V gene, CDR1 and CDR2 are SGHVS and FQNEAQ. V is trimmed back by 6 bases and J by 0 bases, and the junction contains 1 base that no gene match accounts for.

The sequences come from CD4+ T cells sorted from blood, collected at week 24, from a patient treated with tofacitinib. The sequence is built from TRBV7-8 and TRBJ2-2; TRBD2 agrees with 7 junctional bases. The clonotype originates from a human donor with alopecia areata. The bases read TGTGCCAGCAGACTAGCGACGAACACCGGGGAGCTGTTTTTT. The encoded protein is CASRLATNTGELFF.